The 30 T cell receptor beta chains below come from one sample, sequenced in a study of cytomegalovirus exposure and HLA in healthy donors. Repertoires were generated with immunoSEQ multiplex PCR, while TCRdb's copy carries only in-frame clones and drops some. The sample carries 130,000 or so clones, roughly nine tenths recorded once. The sequenced sample consisted of PBMCs. The source is a woman under 30 in good health and CMV-seronegative.

This CDR3 reads CASSQGGGTNTEAFF. The CDR3 nucleotides read TGCGCCAGCAGCCAGGGGGGAGGGACGAACACTGAAGCTTTCTTT. This rearrangement joins TRBV4-1 to TRBJ1-1; possibly TRBD1 for D (5 bases). CDR1 is MGHRA, CDR2 YSYEKL, per germline. The V and J ends lost 3 bases and 1 base respectively, with 12 bases between them. The CDR3 contains 15 residues.

The J gene is TRBJ1-5, the V gene TRBV6-1; D ambiguous. This CDR3 comprises 13 residues. Germline loops: CDR1 MNHNS, CDR2 SASEGT. Trimming left V 7 bases short and J 5 bases short, with 12 bases between. Here the CDR3 DNA reads TGTGCCAGCACCGCGGAAGTCCATCAGCCCCAGCATTTT. Translating gives CASTAEVHQPQHF.

The V and J genes are TRBV5-6 and TRBJ1-1, with a possible D match to TRBD1 (6 bases). V shed 4 bases and J shed 3 bases, with 13 bases lying between them. Germline CDR1 reads SGHDT; CDR2 reads YYEEEE. The CDR3 covers 14 residues. The CDR3 spells CASSTTNRDTEAFF. For the CDR3, the DNA is TGTGCCAGCAGCACAACCAACAGGGACACTGAAGCTTTCTTT. Full variable domain (outside the CDR3, taken from reference TRBV5-6 and TRBJ1-1): DAGVTQSPTHLIKTRGQQVTLRCSPKSGHDTVSWYQQALGQGPQFIFQYYEEEERQRGNFPDRFSGHQFPNYSSELNVNALLLGDSALYLCASSTTNRDTEAFFGQGTRLTVV.

This chain links TRBV5-6 with TRBJ2-3, with D hard to call. The CDR3 is 13 residues long. V was pared by 7 bases and J by 5 bases, with 14 bases between. Germline CDR1 is SGHDT and CDR2 is YYEEEE. The CDR3 sequence is CASSPRSGDTQYF. CDR3 bases: TGTGCCAGCTCCCCCCGGTCGGGAGATACGCAGTATTTT.

The chain is built from TRBV7-3 and TRBJ2-2, with a tentative D call TRBD2 (6 bases). Per germline, CDR1 SGHTA and CDR2 FQGTGA. Trimming stripped 6 bases from V and 5 bases from J, with 16 bases between. CDR3 size: 15 residues. The CDR3 DNA is TGTGCCAGCAGGGCCGGGACTCGGGGGACCGGGGAGCTGTTTTTT. It translates to CASRAGTRGTGELFF.

This rearrangement joins TRBV6-5 to TRBJ2-7; D gene uncertain. Germline values: CDR1 MNHEY, CDR2 SVGAGI. V was clipped by 0 bases and J by 5 bases, with 14 bases between them. The CDR3 contains 15 residues. The CDR3 nucleotides are TGTGCCAGCAGTTACTCCTTGGCGTGGGCCCACGAGCAGTACTTC. It is translated as CASSYSLAWAHEQYF.

The sample holds one count of this clone. The rearrangement links TRBV7-3 to TRBJ2-3; a weak D match, TRBD2 (6 bases). Trimming removed 5 bases from V and 3 bases from J, with 18 bases in between. Germline CDR1 reads SGHTA; CDR2 reads FQGTGA. The CDR3 contains 16 residues. The CDR3 sequence: CASSPGRSSWTDTQYF. The CDR3 region has the DNA TGTGCCAGCAGCCCCGGGAGATCTAGCTGGACAGATACGCAGTATTTT. The full variable domain, completed using reference TRBV7-3 and TRBJ2-3, is GAGVSQTPSNKVTEKGKYVELRCDPISGHTALYWYRQSLGQGPEFLIYFQGTGAADDSGLPNDRFFAVRPEGSVSTLKIQRTERGDSAVYLCASSPGRSSWTDTQYFGPGTRLTVL.

The V call is TRBV2, the J call TRBJ1-3; D call uncertain. The CDR3 has 11 residues. Germline CDR1 is SNHLY and CDR2 is FYNNEI. The V end was cut by 10 bases, the J end by 2 bases, with 6 bases between. CDR3 sequence (DNA): TGTGCCACCGGTCCTGGAAACACCATATATTTT. Amino acid sequence: CATGPGNTIYF. The full variable domain, rest sourced from reference TRBV2 and TRBJ1-3, is EPEVTQTPSHQVTQMGQEVILRCVPISNHLYFYWYRQILGQKVEFLVSFYNNEISEKSEIFDDQFSVERPDGSNFTLKIRSTKLEDSAMYFCATGPGNTIYFGEGSWLTVV.

The V and J genes are TRBV6-1 and TRBJ2-2; D perhaps matches TRBD2 (5 bases). The CDR3 extends over 14 amino acids. Trimming took off 8 bases at V and 0 bases at J, with 10 bases between the two ends. The germline V gene has CDR1 MNHNS and CDR2 SASEGT. In DNA form, the CDR3 reads TGTGCCAGCGGAGGAGCCACGAACACCGGGGAGCTGTTTTTT. Its protein product is CASGGATNTGELFF.

The chain joins TRBV4-2 to TRBJ2-3; 15 bases are shared with TRBD2. The V gene end was trimmed by 1 base and the J gene end by 6 bases; junction bases not matched to a gene: 2. CDR1 and CDR2 from the germline V gene are LGHNA and YNFKEQ. The CDR3 consists of 16 residues. The CDR3, as DNA: TGTGCCAGCAGCCAAGGGACTAGCGGGGGGGCTGATACGCAGTATTTT. Translation gives CASSQGTSGGADTQYF.

This sequence joins TRBV18 and TRBJ2-7, with 15 bases that match TRBD2. The V and J ends lost 3 bases and 1 base, in that order; junction bases with no gene match: 7. Germline CDR1 KGHSH, CDR2 LQKENI. The CDR3 runs 18 residues. CDR3 residues: CASSPGTSGGSVSYEQYF. The CDR3, as DNA: TGTGCCAGCTCACCCGGGACTAGCGGGGGGTCCGTATCCTACGAGCAGTACTTC.

The table lists this clone with a count of one. The chain links TRBV6-4 to TRBJ2-1, with 12 bases aligning to TRBD2. Trimming took 3 bases from V and 10 from J; bases not matched to a gene: 16. The CDR3 loop spans 18 amino acids. Germline V gene lookup returns CDR1 MRHNA and CDR2 SNTAGT. The CDR3 bases are TGTGCCAGCAGTGAAGCGGCTAGCGGGGGGGGCTATACACAGGAGCAGTTCTTC. Its protein product is CASSEAASGGGYTQEQFF.

The gene calls are TRBV4-1 and TRBJ1-5, with TRBD1 matching 7 bases. With 0 bases clipped from V and 5 bases from J, the junction kept 4 bases outside the gene matches. From germline, CDR1 is MGHRA and CDR2 YSYEKL. This CDR3 is built from 15 residues. The CDR3 sequence is CASSQDRGAYQPQHF. The CDR3 DNA reads TGCGCCAGCAGCCAAGACAGGGGGGCCTATCAGCCCCAGCATTTT.

Of note for this clone: The limits of the CDR3 on the DNA are not certain, so only TCRdb's listed CDR3 is given. The V gene is TRBV6-1, the J gene TRBJ1-1; TRBD1 reflects the table's D call only, with no check against the DNA. The germline V gene encodes CDR1 MNHNS and CDR2 SASEGT. The CDR3 adds up to 13 amino acids, both ends counted. CDR3 sequence reads: CASSETLVGTGNF.

There are a few counts of this clone. This chain links TRBV19 with TRBJ1-2, with 7 nucleotides matching TRBD1. Per the germline V gene, CDR1 is LNHDA and CDR2 is SQIVND (reference sequence). This CDR3 is 13 amino acids long. Unmatched junction bases numbered 7, after V lost 7 bases and J lost 5 bases. CDR3 sequence (DNA): TGTGCCAGTAAACCTGGGACAGTTTATGGCTACACCTTC. Translated, it gives CASKPGTVYGYTF.

The chain joins TRBV9 to TRBJ1-2; 7 positions match TRBD1. The V and J ends lost 4 bases and 2 bases, in that order; junction bases with no gene match: 11. The CDR3 has 16 residues. CDR1 is SGDLS and CDR2 is YYNGEE in the germline V gene. The CDR3 sequence is CASSTPRAGQNYGYTF. For the CDR3, the DNA is TGTGCCAGCAGCACCCCTCGGGCGGGACAGAACTATGGCTACACCTTC. Full variable domain (remainder filled in from reference TRBV9 and TRBJ1-2): DSGVTQTPKHLITATGQRVTLRCSPRSGDLSVYWYQQSLDQGLQFLIQYYNGEERAKGNILERFSAQQFPDLHSELNLSSLELGDSALYFCASSTPRAGQNYGYTFGSGTRLTVV.

This clone was counted only a few times. The chain is built from TRBV5-1 and TRBJ1-4, with D maybe TRBD1 (5 bases). Trimming pared 6 bases from V and 8 bases from J, leaving 17 bases between. Germline values: CDR1 SGHRS, CDR2 YFSETQ. The CDR3 has 14 amino acids. The CDR3 here is CASTNRQGGEKLFF. DNA for the CDR3: TGCGCCAGCACCAACCGGCAGGGTGGGGAAAAACTGTTTTTT. Based on the CDR3 plus reference TRBV5-1 and TRBJ1-4, the full variable domain is KAGVTQTPRYLIKTRGQQVTLSCSPISGHRSVSWYQQTPGQGLQFLFEYFSETQRNKGNFPGRFSGRQFSNSRSEMNVSTLELGDSALYLCASTNRQGGEKLFFGSGTQLSVL.

V usage is TRBV29-1 and J usage is TRBJ1-1; unclear D gene. The CDR3 spans 13 residues. CDR1 and CDR2 (germline): SQVTM, ANQGSEA. V lost 6 bases and J lost 2, with 13 bases in between. DNA of the CDR3: TGCAGCGTCCGGTGGCGGGGTAACACTGAAGCTTTCTTT. Amino acid sequence: CSVRWRGNTEAFF.

The chain has TRBV5-6 and TRBJ2-7; 7 bases line up with TRBD1. With V trimmed by 2 bases and J by 5 bases, 4 bases remained unmatched. The CDR3 spans 13 residues. Germline assignment: CDR1 SGHDT and CDR2 YYEEEE. The DNA of the CDR3 is TGTGCCAGCAGCTTCCAGGGGGTGGACGAGCAGTACTTC. Protein: CASSFQGVDEQYF.

The chain links TRBV6-5 to TRBJ1-2; a possible D gene is TRBD1 (6 bases). The ends were cut back, 0 bases at V and 1 base at J, with 6 bases in the middle. The CDR3 totals 14 residues. Germline V lookup: CDR1 MNHEY, CDR2 SVGAGI. In DNA, the CDR3 is TGTGCCAGCAGTTACTCGGACAGTAACTATGGCTACACCTTC. It encodes CASSYSDSNYGYTF.

The rearrangement uses TRBV5-1 and TRBJ1-2; 7 bases match TRBD1. J gave up 2 bases and V 4 bases, and 11 bases lay outside the gene matches. In germline, CDR1 is SGHRS, CDR2 YFSETQ. This CDR3 comprises 16 residues. CDR3 amino acids: CASSVRPGQPNYGYTF. CDR3 DNA sequence: TGCGCCAGCAGCGTGCGCCCGGGACAGCCAAACTATGGCTACACCTTC.

This clone was counted a single time. The chain combines TRBV6-1 with TRBJ1-2; 8 bases match TRBD1. The V and J ends lost 4 bases and 4 bases, in that order; junction bases with no gene match: 8. Germline values: CDR1 MNHNS, CDR2 SASEGT. The CDR3 is 15 residues long. CDR3 bases: TGTGCCAGCAGTGTATTGGCAGGGGGCATCTATGGCTACACCTTC. Its translation: CASSVLAGGIYGYTF.

The genes are TRBV11-2 and TRBJ2-3; 13 bases align to TRBD2. Per the germline V gene, CDR1 is SGHAT and CDR2 is FQNNGV. The CDR3 loop spans 18 amino acids. The V and J ends lost 4 bases and 4 bases, in that order; junction bases with no gene match: 11. CDR3 residues: CASSSDTGLAGVSDTQYF. DNA of the CDR3: TGTGCCAGCAGCTCGGACACTGGACTAGCGGGGGTCTCAGATACGCAGTATTTT.

The chain is built from TRBV5-1 and TRBJ1-1; 9 bases map to TRBD1. The V gene end was trimmed by 4 bases and the J gene end by 2 bases; junction bases not matched to a gene: 12. The CDR3 runs to 17 residues. Germline V gene sequence: CDR1 SGHRS, CDR2 YFSETQ. As DNA, the CDR3 is TGCGCCAGCAGCACGGGGACAGGGCCCTTAATTAACACTGAAGCTTTCTTT. Translated: CASSTGTGPLINTEAFF.

The chain has TRBV7-9 and TRBJ1-1; D gene ambiguous. V was clipped by 1 base and J by 11 bases, with 14 bases between them. The CDR3 has 13 residues. Germline V gene lookup returns CDR1 SEHNR and CDR2 FQNEAQ (reference sequence). For the CDR3, the DNA is TGTGCCAGCAGCTTAGAGCCCCCCGGCGGGGCTTTCTTT. Its protein product is CASSLEPPGGAFF.

The rearrangement links TRBV5-1 to TRBJ1-1; D call uncertain. The CDR3 runs to 11 residues. V lost 5 bases to trimming and J lost 8 bases, with 10 bases between them. Germline lookup yields CDR1 SGHRS and CDR2 YFSETQ. CDR3 amino acids: CASRLIREAFF. In nucleotides, the CDR3 is TGCGCCAGCAGGCTCATCAGAGAAGCTTTCTTT.

J is TRBJ1-4 and V is TRBV7-9; 7 bases are a match to TRBD1. The V segment lost 1 base and the J segment 5 bases; nucleotides outside the gene matches: 4. Germline-derived CDR1 and CDR2 are SEHNR and FQNEAQ (reference sequence). The CDR3 totals 15 residues. CDR3 DNA sequence: TGTGCCAGCAGCTTAGGACAGGGCTTAAATGAAAAACTGTTTTTT. Its protein is CASSLGQGLNEKLFF. The full variable domain, with the rest looked up from reference TRBV7-9 and TRBJ1-4, is DTGVSQNPRHKITKRGQNVTFRCDPISEHNRLYWYRQTLGQGPEFLTYFQNEAQLEKSRLLSDRFSAERPKGSFSTLEIQRTEQGDSAMYLCASSLGQGLNEKLFFGSGTQLSVL.

The genes are TRBV5-1 and TRBJ1-3; D possibly corresponds to TRBD1 (5 bases). Trimming removed 3 bases at V and 4 bases at J, with 11 bases between. The CDR3 is 14 amino acids. Germline V CDR1 and CDR2: SGHRS, YFSETQ. The DNA of the CDR3 is TGCGCCAGCAGCTCAGGGACTCTCGGAAACACCATATATTTT. Translated, it gives CASSSGTLGNTIYF.

The rearrangement links TRBV18 to TRBJ2-3, with unresolved D. CDR1 and CDR2 from the germline V gene are KGHSH and LQKENI. Trimming removed 3 bases at V and 2 bases at J, with 15 bases between. This CDR3 spans 16 amino acids. DNA of the CDR3: TGTGCCAGCTCACCTTCATATAGTACTCACACAGATACGCAGTATTTT. It is translated as CASSPSYSTHTDTQYF.

The chain employs TRBV5-4 and TRBJ2-2; TRBD1 might be the D (5 bases). The CDR3 consists of 17 residues. From germline, CDR1 is SGHNT and CDR2 YYREEE (reference sequence). Trimming shortened V by 3 bases and J by 4 bases, and 19 bases separated the two germline ends. CDR3 protein: CASSSGLGFLGTGELFF. The CDR3, as DNA: TGTGCCAGCAGCTCAGGGCTTGGGTTTTTGGGCACCGGGGAGCTGTTTTTT.